The present T cell receptor beta chain was sequenced within a study of shared clonotypes between healthy human individuals. Study outcomes and limitations: The genetic and exposure-history diversity represented was limited by few donors.

Germline lookup yields CDR1 SGHTA and CDR2 FQGNSA. V was cut by 3 bases and J by 1 base, with 4 bases left in between. CDR3 length: 13 amino acids. Original data processing: Filtering differed for immunoSEQ, which gave only junction sequences without quality scores. Some clones are missing from TCRdb's copy, which holds only in-frame ones; the method was immunoSEQ multiplex PCR. V, J and clone size are those of that table, while D and trimming were read from the DNA. The sample has 2 million to 3 million clones, under 95% seen once; the top ten hold approximately 0.37%. As to this clone: Its antigen is undetermined. Other nucleotide sequences in the sample specify the same CDR3.

Only Caucasian adults living in Nashville, Tennessee made up the donor group. A CD45RA-negative memory subset and a CD45RA+ naive subset were separated from the CD4+ cells. The receptor's source is a man younger than 35 in good health. Some clones in this sample may be carry-over from other donors' samples. The specimen was naive CD4+ T cells from PBMCs. Subset: CD45RA+ positively selected. This chain links TRBV7-2 with TRBJ1-3; D gene uncertain. DNA for the CDR3: TGTGCCAGCAGCTTGGCATCTGGAAACACCATATATTTT. Translating gives CASSLASGNTIYF.